This passage covers 10 T cell receptor beta chains from one sample sequenced in a study of T cell responses to AZD1222 COVID-19 vaccine. Profiling relied on immunoSEQ multiplex PCR, and the TCRdb table lists in-frame clones only, not all of them. The table records around 160,000 clones, roughly 88% of them present only once. The input for sequencing was peripheral blood, taken on day 0 of AZD1222 vaccination. All receptors derive from an adult in good health.

This sequence joins TRBV6-4 and TRBJ1-1, with a possible D match to TRBD1 (5 bases). The CDR3 covers 13 residues. Trimming shortened V by 5 bases and J by 4 bases, and 11 bases separated the two germline ends. Germline V gene sequence: CDR1 MRHNA, CDR2 SNTAGT. The CDR3 DNA sequence: TGTGCCAGCAGTCCCGCGGGGGGCACTGAAGCTTTCTTT. Its protein product is CASSPAGGTEAFF.

The chain links TRBV12-3 or TRBV12-4 to TRBJ2-1; D remains unclear. V was clipped by 3 bases and J by 1 base, with 4 bases between them. The CDR3 spans 13 residues. The CDR3, as DNA: TGTGCCAGCAGTTTCCTATCCTACAATGAGCAGTTCTTC. Amino acid sequence: CASSFLSYNEQFF.

This chain uses TRBV2 with TRBJ2-1; the D gene is possibly TRBD1 (7 bases). This CDR3 has 15 amino acids. The V end lost 3 bases, the J end lost 2 bases, and 11 bases lay between the germline ends. CDR1 and CDR2 from the germline V gene are SNHLY and FYNNEI. CDR3: CASSEEGAPYNEQFF. The DNA for the CDR3 is TGTGCCAGCAGTGAGGAGGGGGCTCCCTACAATGAGCAGTTCTTC. The whole variable domain, remainder taken from reference TRBV2 and TRBJ2-1, is EPEVTQTPSHQVTQMGQEVILRCVPISNHLYFYWYRQILGQKVEFLVSFYNNEISEKSEIFDDQFSVERPDGSNFTLKIRSTKLEDSAMYFCASSEEGAPYNEQFFGPGTRLTVL.

The rearrangement uses TRBV24-1 and TRBJ2-7; TRBD2 matches at 8 bases. Per germline, CDR1 KGHDR and CDR2 SFDVKD. This CDR3 comprises 15 residues. Trimming took 1 base from V and 2 from J; bases not matched to a gene: 3. This CDR3 is CATSDFAGGTYEQYF. CDR3 coding DNA: TGTGCCACCAGTGATTTTGCGGGGGGAACCTACGAGCAGTACTTC.

V gene TRBV12-3 or TRBV12-4 combines with J gene TRBJ1-2; possible D gene TRBD1, 5 bases. With 6 bases removed from V and 8 bases from J, the gap between germline ends came to 16 bases. The CDR3 length is 13 residues. This CDR3 reads CASSPLGGRGYTF. CDR3 nucleotides: TGTGCCAGCAGCCCCCTTGGGGGACGCGGCTACACCTTC.

The chain links TRBV5-6 to TRBJ1-2, with D possibly TRBD1 on 6 matching bases. Germline CDR1 is SGHDT and CDR2 is YYEEEE. The length of the CDR3 is 15 residues. V was pared by 0 bases and J by 0 bases, with 9 bases between. For the CDR3, the DNA is TGTGCCAGCAGCTTGGTGACAGGTACTAACTATGGCTACACCTTC. Its protein product is CASSLVTGTNYGYTF.

This chain joins TRBV29-1 and TRBJ1-1; no reliable D call. With 7 bases removed from V and 1 base from J, the gap between germline ends came to 10 bases. CDR1 and CDR2 from the germline V gene are SQVTM and ANQGSEA. The CDR3 length is 12 residues. DNA for the CDR3: TGCAGCGCCCATTTACCGAACACTGAAGCTTTCTTT. As protein: CSAHLPNTEAFF.

The J gene is TRBJ2-5, the V gene TRBV7-2; D unclear. This CDR3 is built from 14 residues. Germline CDR1 and CDR2: SGHTA and FQGNSA. The V end was cut by 5 bases, the J end by 4 bases, with 14 bases between. The CDR3 nucleotides read TGTGCCAGCAGCCCGAACAGTTTAGGAGAGACCCAGTACTTC. Its translation: CASSPNSLGETQYF.

The gene calls are TRBV12-3 or TRBV12-4 and TRBJ1-2, with unresolved D. The CDR3 contains 13 residues. With 4 bases removed from V and 8 bases from J, the gap between germline ends came to 14 bases. The CDR3 bases are TGTGCCAGCAGTTCATCCAGGACGGCCGGCTACACCTTC. It specifies CASSSSRTAGYTF.

The chain has TRBV6-5 and TRBJ1-3; a weak D match, TRBD1 (6 bases). CDR1 is MNHEY, CDR2 SVGAGI, per germline. This CDR3 contains 15 residues. V lost 2 bases to trimming and J lost 1 base, with 9 bases between them. The chain's CDR3 is CASSYAGVSGNTIYF. CDR3 nucleotides: TGTGCCAGCAGTTACGCAGGGGTTTCTGGAAACACCATATATTTT.